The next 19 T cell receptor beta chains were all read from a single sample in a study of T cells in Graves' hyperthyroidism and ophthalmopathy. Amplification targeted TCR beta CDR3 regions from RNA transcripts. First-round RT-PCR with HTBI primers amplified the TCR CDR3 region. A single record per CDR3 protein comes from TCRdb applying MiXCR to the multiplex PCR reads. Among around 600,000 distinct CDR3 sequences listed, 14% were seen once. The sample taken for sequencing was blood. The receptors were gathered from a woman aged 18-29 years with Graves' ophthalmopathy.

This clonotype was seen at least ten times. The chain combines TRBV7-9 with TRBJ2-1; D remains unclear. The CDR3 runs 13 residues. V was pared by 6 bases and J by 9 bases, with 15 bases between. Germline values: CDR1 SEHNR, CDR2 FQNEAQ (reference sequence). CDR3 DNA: TGTGCCAGCAGTAAAGCTAGGATGGGTGAGCAGTTCTTC. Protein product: CASSKARMGEQFF.

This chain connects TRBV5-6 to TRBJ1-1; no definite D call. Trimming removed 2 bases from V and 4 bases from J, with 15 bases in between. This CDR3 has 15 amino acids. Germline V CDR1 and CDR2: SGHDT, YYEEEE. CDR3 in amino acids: CASSFWTPVSTEAFF. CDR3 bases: TGTGCCAGCAGCTTCTGGACTCCCGTAAGCACTGAAGCTTTCTTT.

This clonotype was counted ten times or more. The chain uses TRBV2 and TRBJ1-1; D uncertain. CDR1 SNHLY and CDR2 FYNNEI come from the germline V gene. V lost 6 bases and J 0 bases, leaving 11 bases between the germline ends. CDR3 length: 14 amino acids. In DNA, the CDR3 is TGTGCCAGCAGAGGATGGGAGTTGAACACTGAAGCTTTCTTT. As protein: CASRGWELNTEAFF.

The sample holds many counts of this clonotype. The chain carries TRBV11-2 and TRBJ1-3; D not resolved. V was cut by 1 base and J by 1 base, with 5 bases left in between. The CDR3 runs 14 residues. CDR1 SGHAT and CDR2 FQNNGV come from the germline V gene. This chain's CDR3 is CASSLVGSGNTIYF. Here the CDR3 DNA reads TGTGCCAGCAGCTTAGTGGGATCTGGAAACACCATATATTTT.

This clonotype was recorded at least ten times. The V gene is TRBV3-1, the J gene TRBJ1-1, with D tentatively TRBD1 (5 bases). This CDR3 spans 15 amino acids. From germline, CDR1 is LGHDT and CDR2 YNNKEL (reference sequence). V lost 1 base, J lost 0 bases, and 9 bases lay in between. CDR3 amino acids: CASSQAGRLNTEAFF. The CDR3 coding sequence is TGTGCCAGCAGCCAAGCGGGGCGGTTGAACACTGAAGCTTTCTTT. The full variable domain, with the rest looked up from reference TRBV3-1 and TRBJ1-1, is DTAVSQTPKYLVTQMGNDKSIKCEQNLGHDTMYWYKQDSKKFLKIMFSYNNKELIINETVPNRFSPKSPDKAHLNLHINSLELGDSAVYFCASSQAGRLNTEAFFGQGTRLTVV.

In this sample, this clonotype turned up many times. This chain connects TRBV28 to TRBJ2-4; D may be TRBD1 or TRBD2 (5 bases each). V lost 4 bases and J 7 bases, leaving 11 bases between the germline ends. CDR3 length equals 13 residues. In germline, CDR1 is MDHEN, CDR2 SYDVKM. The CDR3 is CASSSGTRNIQYF. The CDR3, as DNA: TGTGCCAGCAGTTCTGGGACGCGGAACATTCAGTACTTC.

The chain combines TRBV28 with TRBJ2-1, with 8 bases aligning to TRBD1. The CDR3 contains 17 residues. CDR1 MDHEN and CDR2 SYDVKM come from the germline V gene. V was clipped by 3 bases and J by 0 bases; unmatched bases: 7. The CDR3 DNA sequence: TGTGCCAGCAGTTTTTTGGGACAGGCCCACTCCTACAATGAGCAGTTCTTC. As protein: CASSFLGQAHSYNEQFF.

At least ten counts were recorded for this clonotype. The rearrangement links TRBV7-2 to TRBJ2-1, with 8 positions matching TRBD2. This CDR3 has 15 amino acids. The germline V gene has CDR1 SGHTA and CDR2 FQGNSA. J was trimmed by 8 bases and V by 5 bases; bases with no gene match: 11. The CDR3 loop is CASSPSGLVDYEQFF. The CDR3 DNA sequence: TGTGCCAGCAGCCCCTCGGGACTAGTCGACTATGAGCAGTTCTTC.

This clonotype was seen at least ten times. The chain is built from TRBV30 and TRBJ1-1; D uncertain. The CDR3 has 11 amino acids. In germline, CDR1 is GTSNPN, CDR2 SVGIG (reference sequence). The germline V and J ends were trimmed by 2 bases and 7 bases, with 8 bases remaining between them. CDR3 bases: TGTGCCTGGAGTCTGAGGGTTGAAGCTTTCTTT. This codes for CAWSLRVEAFF.

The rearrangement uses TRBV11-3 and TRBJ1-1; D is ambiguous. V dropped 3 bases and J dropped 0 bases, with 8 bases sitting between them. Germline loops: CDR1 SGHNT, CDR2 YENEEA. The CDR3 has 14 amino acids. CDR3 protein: CASSFNLMNTEAFF. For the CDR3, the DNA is TGTGCCAGCAGCTTCAACCTTATGAACACTGAAGCTTTCTTT.

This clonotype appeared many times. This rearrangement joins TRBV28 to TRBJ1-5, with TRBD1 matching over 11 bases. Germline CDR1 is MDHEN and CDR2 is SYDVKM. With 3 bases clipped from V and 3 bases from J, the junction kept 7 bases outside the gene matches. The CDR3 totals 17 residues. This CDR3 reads CASSFRTGGLDNQPQHF. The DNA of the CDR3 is TGTGCCAGCAGTTTTCGGACAGGGGGCCTGGACAATCAGCCCCAGCATTTT.

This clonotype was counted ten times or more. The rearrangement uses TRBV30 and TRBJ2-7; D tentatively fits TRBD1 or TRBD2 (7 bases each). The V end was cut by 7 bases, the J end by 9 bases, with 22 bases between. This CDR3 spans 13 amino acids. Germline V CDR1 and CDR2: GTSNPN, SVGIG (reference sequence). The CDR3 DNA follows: TGTGCCTCGTACCTACCCAGGGGGGGCGGGCAGTACTTC. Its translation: CASYLPRGGGQYF.

The chain's CDR3 is CASSYTLAGVGTDTQYF. Written as DNA, the CDR3 is TGTGCCAGCAGTTACACACTAGCGGGAGTCGGGACAGATACGCAGTATTTT. The chain combines TRBV6-9 with TRBJ2-3; 11 nucleotides match TRBD2. This CDR3 has 17 residues. The ends lost 3 bases at V and 3 bases at J; junction bases unmatched: 8. The germline CDR1 and CDR2 sequences are MNHGY and SVAAGI.

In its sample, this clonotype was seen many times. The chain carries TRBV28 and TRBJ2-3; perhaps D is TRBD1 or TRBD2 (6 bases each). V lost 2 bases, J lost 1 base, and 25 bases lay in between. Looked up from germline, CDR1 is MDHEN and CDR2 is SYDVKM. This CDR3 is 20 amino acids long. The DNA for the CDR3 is TGTGCCAGCAGTTTACCCGGCCCGGCGTCGGGGGCGGCTCGCACAGATACGCAGTATTTT. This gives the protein CASSLPGPASGAARTDTQYF.

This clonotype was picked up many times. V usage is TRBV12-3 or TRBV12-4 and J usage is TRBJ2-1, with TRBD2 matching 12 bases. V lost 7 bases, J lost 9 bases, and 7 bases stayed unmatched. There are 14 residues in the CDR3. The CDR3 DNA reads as TGTGCCAGCATCCCTAGCGGGAGGGCGGGTGAGCAGTTCTTC. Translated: CASIPSGRAGEQFF.

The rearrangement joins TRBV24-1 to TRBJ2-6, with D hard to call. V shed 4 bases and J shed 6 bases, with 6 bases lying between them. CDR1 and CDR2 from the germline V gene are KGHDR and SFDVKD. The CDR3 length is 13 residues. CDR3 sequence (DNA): TGTGCCACCAGTGACGAGTCGGCCAACGTCCTGACTTTC. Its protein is CATSDESANVLTF.

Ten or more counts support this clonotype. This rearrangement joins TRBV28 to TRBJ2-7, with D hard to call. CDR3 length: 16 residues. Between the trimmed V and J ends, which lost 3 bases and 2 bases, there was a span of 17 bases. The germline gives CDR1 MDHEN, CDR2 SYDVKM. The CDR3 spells CASSFYFDTETYEQYF. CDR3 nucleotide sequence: TGTGCCAGCAGTTTCTACTTCGACACCGAGACCTACGAGCAGTACTTC.

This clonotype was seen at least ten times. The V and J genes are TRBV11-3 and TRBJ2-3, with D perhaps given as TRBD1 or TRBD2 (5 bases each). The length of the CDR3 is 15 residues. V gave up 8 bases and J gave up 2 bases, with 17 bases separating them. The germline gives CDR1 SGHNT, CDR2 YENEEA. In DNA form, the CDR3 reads TGTGCCAGCTCCACCCGGGCCGGGACCACAGATACGCAGTATTTT. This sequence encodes CASSTRAGTTDTQYF.

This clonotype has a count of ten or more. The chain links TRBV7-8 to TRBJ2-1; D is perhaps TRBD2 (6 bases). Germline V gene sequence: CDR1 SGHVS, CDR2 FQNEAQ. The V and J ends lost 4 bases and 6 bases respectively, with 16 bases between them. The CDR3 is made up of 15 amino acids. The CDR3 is CASSSLGGVRNEQFF. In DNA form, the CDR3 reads TGTGCCAGCAGCTCCCTAGGAGGGGTCCGCAATGAGCAGTTCTTC.